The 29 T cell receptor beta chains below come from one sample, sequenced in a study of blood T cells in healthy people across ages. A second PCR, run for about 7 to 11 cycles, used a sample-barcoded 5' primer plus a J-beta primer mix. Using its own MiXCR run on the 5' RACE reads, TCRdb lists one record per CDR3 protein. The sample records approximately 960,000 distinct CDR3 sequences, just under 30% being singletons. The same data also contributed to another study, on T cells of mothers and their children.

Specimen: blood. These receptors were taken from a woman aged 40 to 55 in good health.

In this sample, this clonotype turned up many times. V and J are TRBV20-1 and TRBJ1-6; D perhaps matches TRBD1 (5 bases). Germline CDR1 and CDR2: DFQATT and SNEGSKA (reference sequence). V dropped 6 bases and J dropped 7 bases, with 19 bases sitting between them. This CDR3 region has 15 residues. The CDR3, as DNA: TGCAGTGCGCGCCCACCGGGACGGGAGAATTCACCCCTCCACTTT. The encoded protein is CSARPPGRENSPLHF.

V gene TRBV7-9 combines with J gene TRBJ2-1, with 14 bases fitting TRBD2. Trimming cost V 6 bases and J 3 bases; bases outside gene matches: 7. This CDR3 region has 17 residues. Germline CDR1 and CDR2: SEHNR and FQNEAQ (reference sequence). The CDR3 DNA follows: TGTGCCAGCAGACAAGGGACTAGCGGGGGCCACTACAATGAGCAGTTCTTC. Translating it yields CASRQGTSGGHYNEQFF.

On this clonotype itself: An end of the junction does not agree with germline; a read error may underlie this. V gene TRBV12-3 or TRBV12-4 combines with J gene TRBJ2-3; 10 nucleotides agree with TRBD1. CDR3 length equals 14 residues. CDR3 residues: CASILTGGADAQYF. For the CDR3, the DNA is TGTGCCAGCATTTTGACAGGGGGCGCAGATGCGCAGTATTTT.

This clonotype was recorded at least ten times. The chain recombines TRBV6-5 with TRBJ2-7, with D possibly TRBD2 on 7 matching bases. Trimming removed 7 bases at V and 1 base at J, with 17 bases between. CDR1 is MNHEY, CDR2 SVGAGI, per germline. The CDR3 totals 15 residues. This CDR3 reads CASTSPRGGSYEQYF. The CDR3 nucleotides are TGTGCCAGCACCTCTCCCAGGGGAGGGTCCTACGAGCAGTACTTC.

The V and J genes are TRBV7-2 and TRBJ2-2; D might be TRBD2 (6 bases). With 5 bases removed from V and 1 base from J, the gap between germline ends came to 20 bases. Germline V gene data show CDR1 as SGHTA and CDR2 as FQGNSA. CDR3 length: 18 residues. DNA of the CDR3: TGTGCCAGCAGCGCAACATCCTATAGGGGACTGAACACCGGGGAGCTGTTTTTT. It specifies CASSATSYRGLNTGELFF.

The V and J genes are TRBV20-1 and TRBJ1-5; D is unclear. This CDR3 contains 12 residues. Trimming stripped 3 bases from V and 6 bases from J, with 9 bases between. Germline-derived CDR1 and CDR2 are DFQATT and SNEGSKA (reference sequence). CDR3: CSASNWGQPQHF. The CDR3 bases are TGCAGTGCTAGTAATTGGGGTCAGCCCCAGCATTTT.

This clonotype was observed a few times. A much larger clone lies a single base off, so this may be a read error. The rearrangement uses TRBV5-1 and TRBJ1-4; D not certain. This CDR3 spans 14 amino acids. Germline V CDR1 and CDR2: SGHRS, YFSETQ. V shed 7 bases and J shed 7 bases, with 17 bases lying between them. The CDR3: CASSAQALGEKLFF. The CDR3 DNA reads TGCGCCAGCTCGGCTCAGGCCCTTGGTGAAAAACTGTTTTTT.

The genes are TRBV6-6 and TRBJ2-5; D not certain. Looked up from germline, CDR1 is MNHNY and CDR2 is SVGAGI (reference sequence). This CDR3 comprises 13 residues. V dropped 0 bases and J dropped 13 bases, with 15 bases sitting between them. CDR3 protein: CASSYSIGFERYF. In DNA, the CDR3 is TGTGCCAGCAGTTACTCGATCGGGTTCGAGCGGTACTTC.

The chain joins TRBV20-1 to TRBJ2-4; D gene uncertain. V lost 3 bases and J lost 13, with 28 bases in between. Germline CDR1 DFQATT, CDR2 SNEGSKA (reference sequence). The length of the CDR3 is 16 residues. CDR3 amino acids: CSASFERRIIFNEQYF. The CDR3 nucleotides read TGCAGTGCTAGCTTCGAGCGACGGATTATTTTCAATGAGCAGTACTTC.

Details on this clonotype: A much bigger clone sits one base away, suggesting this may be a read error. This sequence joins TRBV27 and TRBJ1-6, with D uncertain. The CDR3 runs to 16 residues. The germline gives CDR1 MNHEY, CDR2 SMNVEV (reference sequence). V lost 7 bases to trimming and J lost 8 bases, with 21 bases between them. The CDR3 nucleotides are TGTGCCAGCAATTTTGCCGGGTCCGGGTTGGATTCACCCCTCCACTTT. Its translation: CASNFAGSGLDSPLHF.

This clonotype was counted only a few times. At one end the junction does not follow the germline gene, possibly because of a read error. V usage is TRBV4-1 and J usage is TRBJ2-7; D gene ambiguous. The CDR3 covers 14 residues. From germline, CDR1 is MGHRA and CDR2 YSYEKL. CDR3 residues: CTSSHLPNSYEQYF. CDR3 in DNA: TGCACCAGCAGCCATCTACCTAACTCCTACGAGCAGTACTTC.

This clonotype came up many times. CDR3: CASRTGLAGNQETQYF. As DNA, the CDR3 is TGTGCCAGCAGAACCGGACTAGCGGGGAACCAAGAGACCCAGTACTTC. This chain joins TRBV12-3 or TRBV12-4 and TRBJ2-5, with TRBD2 identical over 12 bases. Trimming removed 6 bases from V and 0 bases from J; junction bases left unmatched: 5. The CDR3 spans 16 residues.

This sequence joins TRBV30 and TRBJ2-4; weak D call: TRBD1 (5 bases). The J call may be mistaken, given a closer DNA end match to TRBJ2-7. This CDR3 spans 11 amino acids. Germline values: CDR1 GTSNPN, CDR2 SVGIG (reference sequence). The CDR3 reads CACLRDIEQYF. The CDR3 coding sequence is TGTGCCTGCCTCAGGGATATCGAGCAGTACTTC.

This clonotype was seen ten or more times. The CDR3 reads CSAQDNYGYTF. CDR3 coding DNA: TGCAGTGCCCAGGATAACTATGGCTACACCTTC. The chain is built from TRBV20-1 and TRBJ1-2; D not resolved. Per germline, CDR1 DFQATT and CDR2 SNEGSKA (reference sequence). V was cut by 6 bases and J by 1 base, with 6 bases left in between. CDR3 size: 11 residues.

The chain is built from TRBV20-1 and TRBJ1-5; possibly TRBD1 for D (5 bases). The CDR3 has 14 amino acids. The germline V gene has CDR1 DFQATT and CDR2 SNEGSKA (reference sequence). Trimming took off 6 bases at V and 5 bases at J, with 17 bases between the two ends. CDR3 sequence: CSALAAGSDQPQHF. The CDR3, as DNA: TGCAGTGCCCTGGCGGCAGGGAGCGATCAGCCCCAGCATTTT.

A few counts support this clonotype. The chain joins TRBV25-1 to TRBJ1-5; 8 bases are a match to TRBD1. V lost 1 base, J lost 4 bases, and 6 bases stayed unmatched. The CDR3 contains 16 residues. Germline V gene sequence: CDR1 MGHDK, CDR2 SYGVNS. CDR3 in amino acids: CASSEWGTGDNQPQHF. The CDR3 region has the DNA TGTGCCAGCAGTGAATGGGGGACAGGAGATAATCAGCCCCAGCATTTT.

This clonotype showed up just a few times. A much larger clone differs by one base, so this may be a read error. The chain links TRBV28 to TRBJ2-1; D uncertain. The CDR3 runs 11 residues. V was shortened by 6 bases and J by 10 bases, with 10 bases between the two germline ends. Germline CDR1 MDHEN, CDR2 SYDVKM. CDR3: CASSPVGEQFF. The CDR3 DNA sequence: TGTGCCAGCAGCCCAGTGGGGGAGCAGTTCTTC.

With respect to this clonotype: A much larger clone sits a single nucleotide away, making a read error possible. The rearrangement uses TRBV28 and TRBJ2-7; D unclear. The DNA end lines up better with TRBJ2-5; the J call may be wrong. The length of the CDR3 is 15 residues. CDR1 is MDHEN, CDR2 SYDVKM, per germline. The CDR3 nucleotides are TGTGCCAGCAATTTATGGACGGCGGTTGAAGAGACCCAGTACTTC. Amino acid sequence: CASNLWTAVEETQYF.

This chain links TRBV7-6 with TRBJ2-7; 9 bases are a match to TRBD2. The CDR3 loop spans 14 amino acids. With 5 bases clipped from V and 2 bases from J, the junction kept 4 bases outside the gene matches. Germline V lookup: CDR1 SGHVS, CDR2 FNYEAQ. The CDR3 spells CASSGGGGAYEQYF. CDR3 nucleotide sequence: TGTGCCAGCAGCGGGGGCGGGGGGGCCTACGAGCAGTACTTC.

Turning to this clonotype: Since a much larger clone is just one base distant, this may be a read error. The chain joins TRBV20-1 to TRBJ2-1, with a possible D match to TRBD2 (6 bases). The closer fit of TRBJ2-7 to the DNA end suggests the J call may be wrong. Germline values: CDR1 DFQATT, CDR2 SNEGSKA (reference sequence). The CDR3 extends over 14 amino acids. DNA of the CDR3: TGCAGTGCTACACCAGGACTAACGCTCTGCGAGCAGTACTTC. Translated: CSATPGLTLCEQYF.

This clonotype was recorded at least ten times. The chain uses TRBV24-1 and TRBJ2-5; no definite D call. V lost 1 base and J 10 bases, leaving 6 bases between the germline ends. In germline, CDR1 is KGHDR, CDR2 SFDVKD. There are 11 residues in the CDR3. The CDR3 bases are TGTGCCACCAGTGATTTAGTTGGCCAGTACTTC. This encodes CATSDLVGQYF.

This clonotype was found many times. The CDR3 sequence: CASRGTGTYNEQFF. The CDR3 DNA sequence: TGTGCCAGCAGGGGGACAGGGACCTACAATGAGCAGTTCTTC. J is TRBJ2-1 and V is TRBV12-3 or TRBV12-4; 9 nucleotides align to TRBD1. V was clipped by 6 bases and J by 2 bases; unmatched bases: 2. The CDR3 runs 14 residues.

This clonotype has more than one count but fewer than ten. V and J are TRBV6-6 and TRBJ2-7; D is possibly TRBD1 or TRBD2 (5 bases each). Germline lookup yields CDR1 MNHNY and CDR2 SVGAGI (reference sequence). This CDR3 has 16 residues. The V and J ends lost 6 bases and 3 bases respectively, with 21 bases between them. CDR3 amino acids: CASSTSGSFSFYEQYF. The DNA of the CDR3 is TGTGCCAGCAGCACATCAGGGAGCTTTTCTTTCTACGAGCAGTACTTC.

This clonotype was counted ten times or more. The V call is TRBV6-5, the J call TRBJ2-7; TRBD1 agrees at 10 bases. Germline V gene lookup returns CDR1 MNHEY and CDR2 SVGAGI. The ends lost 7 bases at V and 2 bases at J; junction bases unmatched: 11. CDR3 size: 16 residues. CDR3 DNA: TGTGCCAGCAATTTGGGTGGGACAGGGGACACCTACGAGCAGTACTTC. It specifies CASNLGGTGDTYEQYF.

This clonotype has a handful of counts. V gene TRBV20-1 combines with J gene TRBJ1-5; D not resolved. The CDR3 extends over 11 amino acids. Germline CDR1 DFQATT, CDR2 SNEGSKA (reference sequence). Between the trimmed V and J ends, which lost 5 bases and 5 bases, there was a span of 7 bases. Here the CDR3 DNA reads TGCAGTGCTGGATGGGATCAGCCCCAGCATTTT. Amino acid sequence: CSAGWDQPQHF.

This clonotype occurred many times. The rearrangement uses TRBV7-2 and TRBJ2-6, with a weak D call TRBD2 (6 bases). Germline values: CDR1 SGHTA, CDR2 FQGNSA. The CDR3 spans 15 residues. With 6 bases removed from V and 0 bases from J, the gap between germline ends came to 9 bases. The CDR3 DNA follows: TGTGCCAGCAGTTACGGGGGCTCTGGGGCCAACGTCCTGACTTTC. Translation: CASSYGGSGANVLTF.

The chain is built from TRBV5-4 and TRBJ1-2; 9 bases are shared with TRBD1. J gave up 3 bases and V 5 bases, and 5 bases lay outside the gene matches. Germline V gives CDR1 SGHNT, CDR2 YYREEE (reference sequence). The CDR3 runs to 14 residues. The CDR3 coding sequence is TGTGCCAGCAGACAGACAGGGGGACACTATGGCTACACCTTC. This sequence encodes CASRQTGGHYGYTF.

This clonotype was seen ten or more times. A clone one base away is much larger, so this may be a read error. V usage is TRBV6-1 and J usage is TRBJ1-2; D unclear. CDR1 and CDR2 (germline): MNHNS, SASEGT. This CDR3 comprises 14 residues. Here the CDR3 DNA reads TGTGCCAGCAGGGAAGCGGGCTCTAACTATGGCTACACCTTC. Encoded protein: CASREAGSNYGYTF.

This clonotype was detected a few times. CDR3 coding DNA: TGTGCCAGCAGCCGCCCAGGACAGGGGACCGGGGAGCTGTTTTTT. Encoded protein: CASSRPGQGTGELFF. This chain links TRBV2 with TRBJ2-2, with 9 bases fitting TRBD1. Trimming cost V 6 bases and J 5 bases; bases outside gene matches: 7. The CDR3 is 15 residues long. Germline V gene data show CDR1 as SNHLY and CDR2 as FYNNEI.